What follows is one T cell receptor beta chain and its context. The data originate from a study of blood T cell repertoires in COVID-19. Whole-study context: Whether acute or convalescent, the COVID-19 samples came from the United States, Italy and Spain. Sources were T cells, B-cell-depleted T cells, or PBMCs; the material itself was cDNA or gDNA.

In the original workflow: Estimation of nucleated cell counts was performed using reference gene primer amplification. Sequenced by immunoSEQ multiplex PCR; TCRdb stores in-frame clones only, minus some. The V and J calls and clone size are taken from that table; D and trimming were inferred from the DNA. The data show around 360,000 clones, with roughly nine tenths seen just once and roughly 3% held by the top ten. Germline V gene data show CDR1 as SGHNT and CDR2 as YYREEE (reference sequence). After removal of 4 bases from V and 2 bases from J, the junction contained 6 bases not matched to a gene. The CDR3 runs to 16 residues. Symptom resolution, clearance, or two negative PCRs marked donors in Cohort 3 as recovered.

What was sequenced was PBMCs or T cells enriched from blood (not recorded which). The sequence was collected from a woman aged 25 to 39 who had recovered from COVID-19. The chain uses TRBV5-4 and TRBJ2-2; TRBD1 matches 9 bases. CDR3 amino acids: CASSPWTGDNTGELFF. In DNA, the CDR3 is TGTGCCAGCAGCCCATGGACAGGGGATAACACCGGGGAGCTGTTTTTT.